The 21 T cell receptor beta chains given below trace back to one sample, sequenced in a study of blood T cell repertoires in COVID-19. TCRdb keeps only in-frame clones here, not all; method: immunoSEQ multiplex PCR. This repertoire shows over 55,000 clones, over 70% found once; its top ten account for more than 7.5%. Sequencing used peripheral blood. The receptor source for this set is a man in his forties or fifties with active COVID-19.

The chain recombines TRBV29-1 with TRBJ1-2; tentative D call: TRBD1 (5 bases). Trimming stripped 3 bases from V and 4 bases from J, with 15 bases between. In germline, CDR1 is SQVTM, CDR2 ANQGSEA. The CDR3 runs to 14 residues. The CDR3 DNA follows: TGCAGCGTTGAGATTTCAGGGTCGGGCTATGGCTACACCTTC. It yields the protein CSVEISGSGYGYTF.

The genes are TRBV6-4 and TRBJ1-1; TRBD1 agrees at 7 bases. The CDR3 is made up of 17 amino acids. Losses at the gene ends were 0 bases for V and 3 bases for J; bases not matched to a gene: 10. The germline CDR1 and CDR2 sequences are MRHNA and SNTAGT. The chain's CDR3 is CASSDSKGAHRDTEAFF. CDR3 nucleotide sequence: TGTGCCAGCAGTGACTCGAAGGGGGCCCATAGAGACACTGAAGCTTTCTTT.

The chain combines TRBV7-3 with TRBJ1-1; 8 nucleotides match TRBD1. The V segment lost 2 bases and the J segment 1 base; nucleotides outside the gene matches: 0. The CDR3 extends over 14 amino acids. Germline V gives CDR1 SGHTA, CDR2 FQGTGA. The CDR3: CASSLQGANTEAFF. In nucleotides, the CDR3 is TGTGCCAGCAGCTTACAGGGGGCGAACACTGAAGCTTTCTTT.

The V gene is TRBV7-9, the J gene TRBJ1-4, with a weak D call TRBD1 (5 bases). The CDR3 has 15 residues. Germline lookup yields CDR1 SEHNR and CDR2 FQNEAQ (reference sequence). Trimming shortened V by 2 bases and J by 0 bases, and 7 bases separated the two germline ends. For the CDR3, the DNA is TGTGCCAGCAGCTTACGGGGGGCAACTAATGAAAAACTGTTTTTT. This encodes CASSLRGATNEKLFF.

The chain combines TRBV6-2 or TRBV6-3 with TRBJ2-1, with TRBD2 identical over 8 bases. V lost 2 bases and J lost 7; bases outside the gene matches: 10. In germline, CDR1 is MNHEY, CDR2 SVGEGT. This CDR3 has 16 residues. This CDR3 reads CASSYRQAGARNEQFF. In nucleotides, the CDR3 is TGTGCCAGCAGTTACCGGCAAGCGGGAGCGCGGAATGAGCAGTTCTTC.

This chain connects TRBV9 to TRBJ2-7; TRBD1 matches at 7 bases. This CDR3 has 14 amino acids. CDR1 and CDR2 from the germline V gene are SGDLS and YYNGEE. Germline trimming cut 1 base from V and 5 bases from J; bases unmatched to any gene: 6. The DNA for the CDR3 is TGTGCCAGCAGCGTAATAGGGGGCAAGGACGAGCAGTACTTC. It specifies CASSVIGGKDEQYF.

The genes are TRBV18 and TRBJ2-1; possible D gene TRBD2, 5 bases. Between the trimmed V and J ends, which lost 3 bases and 5 bases, there was a span of 11 bases. The CDR3 totals 14 residues. The V gene's germline CDR1 is KGHSH and CDR2 LQKENI. DNA of the CDR3: TGTGCCAGCTCACCGGGCCCGGGGAACAATGAGCAGTTCTTC. Encoded protein: CASSPGPGNNEQFF.

The rearrangement joins TRBV6-5 to TRBJ1-1, with 8 bases aligning to TRBD1. Germline V gene lookup returns CDR1 MNHEY and CDR2 SVGAGI. The CDR3 is 14 residues long. With 6 bases clipped from V and 1 base from J, the junction kept 4 bases outside the gene matches. The CDR3 DNA sequence: TGTGCCAGCAGCTTTGACAGGGGGAACACTGAAGCTTTCTTT. Translating gives CASSFDRGNTEAFF.

This clone showed up just once. This chain joins TRBV6-4 and TRBJ2-1, with 8 bases lining up with TRBD2. The CDR3 spans 16 residues. Trimming cost V 3 bases and J 9 bases; bases outside gene matches: 13. The germline CDR1 and CDR2 sequences are MRHNA and SNTAGT. CDR3 sequence reads: CASSEFSGIGLSEQFF. The CDR3 nucleotides are TGTGCCAGCAGTGAGTTTAGCGGGATTGGGTTAAGTGAGCAGTTCTTC.

This chain uses TRBV7-9 with TRBJ2-7, with 9 bases fitting TRBD1. J was trimmed by 4 bases and V by 2 bases; bases with no gene match: 6. CDR3 size: 15 residues. Germline V CDR1 and CDR2: SEHNR, FQNEAQ (reference sequence). This CDR3 is CASSLLGQGLYEQYF. DNA of the CDR3: TGTGCCAGCAGCTTATTGGGACAGGGACTATACGAGCAGTACTTC.

This chain connects TRBV27 to TRBJ1-1; 10 positions match TRBD1. The CDR3 is 14 amino acids. V lost 4 bases to trimming and J lost 6 bases; unmatched junction nucleotides: 5. Germline lookup yields CDR1 MNHEY and CDR2 SMNVEV (reference sequence). The CDR3 nucleotides read TGTGCCAGCAGTTCATTAGGACAGGGGGCTGAAGCTTTCTTT. Protein sequence: CASSSLGQGAEAFF.

This clone was detected once. This rearrangement joins TRBV7-2 to TRBJ2-5, with 10 bases matching TRBD1. Germline V lookup: CDR1 SGHTA, CDR2 FQGNSA. The CDR3 is 16 amino acids. Germline trimming cut 5 bases from V and 2 bases from J; bases unmatched to any gene: 8. The CDR3, as DNA: TGTGCCAGCAGCATGGGACAGGGGCCCGGTCAAGAGACCCAGTACTTC. This sequence encodes CASSMGQGPGQETQYF.

The rearrangement uses TRBV6-4 and TRBJ2-1; TRBD2 matches at 8 bases. The CDR3 spans 16 residues. The V gene's germline CDR1 is MRHNA and CDR2 SNTAGT. Trimming took 5 bases from V and 2 from J; bases not matched to a gene: 8. The CDR3 DNA reads TGTGCCAGCAGTCTTAGCGGGACCCACCCCTACAATGAGCAGTTCTTC. Amino acid sequence: CASSLSGTHPYNEQFF.

The V and J genes are TRBV5-4 and TRBJ1-6; D unclear. V was shortened by 4 bases and J by 7 bases, with 15 bases between the two germline ends. The CDR3 sequence is 15 residues long. Germline CDR1 and CDR2: SGHNT and YYREEE (reference sequence). CDR3 protein: CASSERESGNSPLHF. CDR3 DNA: TGTGCCAGCAGCGAGAGGGAGTCAGGAAATTCACCCCTCCACTTT. The complete variable domain, with remaining parts taken from reference TRBV5-4 and TRBJ1-6, reads ETGVTQSPTHLIKTRGQQVTLRCSSQSGHNTVSWYQQALGQGPQFIFQYYREEENGRGNFPPRFSGLQFPNYSSELNVNALELDDSALYLCASSERESGNSPLHFGNGTRLTVT.

In its sample, this clone was seen once. This sequence joins TRBV30 and TRBJ2-7; 10 bases line up with TRBD1. Germline V lookup: CDR1 GTSNPN, CDR2 SVGIG (reference sequence). This CDR3 spans 15 amino acids. Losses at the gene ends were 4 bases for V and 0 bases for J; bases not matched to a gene: 6. CDR3 sequence: CAWTPGQGTSYEQYF. The CDR3 nucleotides read TGTGCCTGGACCCCGGGACAGGGGACCTCCTACGAGCAGTACTTC.

The V and J genes are TRBV7-2 and TRBJ1-3; the D is unclear. Deletions cut 4 bases from V and 0 bases from J, with 10 bases between. This CDR3 has 15 amino acids. Germline V CDR1 and CDR2: SGHTA, FQGNSA. The CDR3: CASSSGPSSGNTIYF. CDR3 nucleotide sequence: TGTGCCAGCAGCTCGGGTCCTAGCTCTGGAAACACCATATATTTT.

This clone was found a few times. This chain links TRBV7-3 with TRBJ1-1; 8 bases fit TRBD1. The CDR3 runs 13 residues. The V segment lost 8 bases and the J segment 3 bases; nucleotides outside the gene matches: 5. In germline, CDR1 is SGHTA, CDR2 FQGTGA. The chain's CDR3 is CASRLDRDTEAFF. The DNA of the CDR3 is TGTGCCAGCCGATTGGACAGGGACACTGAAGCTTTCTTT. The variable domain in full, completed from reference TRBV7-3 and TRBJ1-1, reads GAGVSQTPSNKVTEKGKYVELRCDPISGHTALYWYRQSLGQGPEFLIYFQGTGAADDSGLPNDRFFAVRPEGSVSTLKIQRTERGDSAVYLCASRLDRDTEAFFGQGTRLTVV.

This chain joins TRBV30 and TRBJ1-1, with 8 bases aligning to TRBD1. Per germline, CDR1 GTSNPN and CDR2 SVGIG (reference sequence). The CDR3 sequence is 14 residues long. The J segment lost 2 bases and the V segment lost 1 base, leaving 3 bases of the junction unmatched. As DNA, the CDR3 is TGTGCCTGGAGTGGGACAGGGCTAAACACTGAAGCTTTCTTT. Translating gives CAWSGTGLNTEAFF.

The rearrangement joins TRBV2 to TRBJ1-2; D perhaps matches TRBD1 (5 bases). This CDR3 is 15 amino acids long. The V and J ends lost 6 bases and 5 bases respectively, with 19 bases between them. Germline CDR1 SNHLY, CDR2 FYNNEI. The CDR3 loop reads CASSAEGLGRYGYTF. Here the CDR3 DNA reads TGTGCCAGCAGCGCTGAGGGACTAGGGAGGTATGGCTACACCTTC.

The gene calls are TRBV7-2 and TRBJ2-7; tentative D call: TRBD2 (7 bases). From germline, CDR1 is SGHTA and CDR2 FQGNSA. This CDR3 spans 14 amino acids. V was shortened by 2 bases and J by 6 bases, with 14 bases between the two germline ends. The CDR3 region has the DNA TGTGCCAGCAGCTTAAAGGGGGGGCCTCTCGAGCAGTACTTC. Amino acid sequence: CASSLKGGPLEQYF.

This chain joins TRBV5-1 and TRBJ1-1; no firm D call. The V gene lost 0 bases and the J gene lost 0 bases, with 6 bases spanning the gap. The CDR3 totals 14 residues. Looked up from germline, CDR1 is SGHRS and CDR2 is YFSETQ. The CDR3, as DNA: TGCGCCAGCAGCTTGGGACTTTTGAACACTGAAGCTTTCTTT. Amino acid sequence: CASSLGLLNTEAFF.